This T cell receptor (beta chain) was observed in a study of T-cell reconstitution after alpha-beta-depleted transplantation in children (dated by TCRdb to the mid-2010s). Background for the entire study: The study quantitatively tracked T-cell immune reconstitution after TCRalphabeta/CD19-depleted allogeneic hematopoietic cell transplantation in children using TCR repertoire profiling.

V loses 1 base, J loses 6 bases, and the germline ends lie 21 bases apart. The CDR3 spans 17 residues, from the cysteine through the phenylalanine. CDR3 DNA is the only sequence kept; it has 51 bases, read in frame from the first base. The protocol used for the library was PCR. This sample was sequenced with an Illumina HiSeq 2500. Molecular barcoding was employed in the preparation of TCR libraries, with unique molecular identifiers being used to normalize TCRbeta repertoire quantification. Through fastp at Q25 and MiXCR, TCRdb rebuilt clones from the public reads, retaining in-frame beta chains. Entries that share a CDR3 protein sequence are merged under the most common genes and DNA. The sample data list about 540,000 distinct CDR3 sequences, and around 20% of these were observed just once. The ten largest clones capture over 3% of the sample. This clonotype was detected a few times. Its target antigen remains unknown. Per-base quality was not reported, and no clone a single base away is much larger than it.

Rearrangement joined TRBV12-3 or TRBV12-4 to TRBJ1-1; the D gene is perhaps TRBD1, from 5 matching bases. The source of this sequence is a human donor who donated a stem cell graft to a child with acute lymphoblastic leukemia. The starting material was PBMCs from the stem cell graft donor, obtained from the stem cell graft. The CDR3 amino acid sequence is: CASSLDRWGSSPAEAFF. The nucleotide sequence reads as follows: TGTGCCAGCAGTTTAGACAGGTGGGGGTCGTCTCCGGCTGAAGCTTTCTTT.